One sample yielded the 20 T cell receptor beta chains listed below, sequenced in a study of long-term antiretroviral therapy in people with HIV. It was version v3.0 of the immunoSEQ assay that was run at survey level. Sequencing was performed with immunoSEQ multiplex PCR; in TCRdb, only in-frame clones are kept and a portion is missing. The sample records more than 35,000 clones, 80% to 90% being singletons. The sample here was unsorted PBMCs, taken just before starting antiretroviral therapy. Receptor source: a woman aged 18 to 35 with HIV.

V is TRBV5-1 and J is TRBJ2-7; 11 bases map to TRBD2. The trim removed 0 bases at V and 4 bases at J, leaving 3 bases unmatched. This CDR3 has 15 residues. In germline, CDR1 is SGHRS, CDR2 YFSETQ. This CDR3 reads CASSLELAGVYEQYF. CDR3 in DNA: TGCGCCAGCAGCTTGGAACTAGCGGGAGTATACGAGCAGTACTTC. The full variable domain, its missing parts supplied by reference TRBV5-1 and TRBJ2-7, is KAGVTQTPRYLIKTRGQQVTLSCSPISGHRSVSWYQQTPGQGLQFLFEYFSETQRNKGNFPGRFSGRQFSNSRSEMNVSTLELGDSALYLCASSLELAGVYEQYFGPGTRLTVT.

This clone has only a few counts. The rearrangement joins TRBV7-3 to TRBJ2-7; no reliable D call. The CDR3 extends over 13 amino acids. Germline CDR1 reads SGHTA; CDR2 reads FQGTGA. Trimming pared 5 bases from V and 0 bases from J, leaving 8 bases between. CDR3 sequence reads: CASSPPNSYEQYF. CDR3 sequence (DNA): TGTGCCAGCAGCCCGCCGAACTCCTACGAGCAGTACTTC.

The chain links TRBV19 to TRBJ2-7; D uncertain. Trimming cost V 6 bases and J 5 bases, with 20 bases left between them. Germline CDR1 is LNHDA and CDR2 is SQIVND (reference sequence). The CDR3 runs 15 residues. The CDR3 sequence: CASSYSTQSQDEQYF. CDR3 sequence (DNA): TGTGCCAGTAGCTATTCTACCCAAAGCCAGGACGAGCAGTACTTC.

In this sample, this clone turned up a few times. In DNA form, the CDR3 reads TGTGCCAGTAGCGCCCAGGGCGCGCAGCCCCAGCATTTT. Translation: CASSAQGAQPQHF. The chain combines TRBV19 with TRBJ1-5, with D perhaps TRBD1 (5 bases). Trimming left V 6 bases short and J 7 bases short, with 13 bases between. The CDR3 totals 13 residues. Germline V gives CDR1 LNHDA, CDR2 SQIVND (reference sequence).

This chain connects TRBV19 to TRBJ2-1, with D tentatively TRBD1 (7 bases). The CDR3 runs 14 residues. Trimming shortened V by 6 bases and J by 3 bases, and 12 bases separated the two germline ends. The germline V gene has CDR1 LNHDA and CDR2 SQIVND (reference sequence). DNA of the CDR3: TGTGCCAGTAGATACCAGGGGGGCTACAATGAGCAGTTCTTC. Translating it yields CASRYQGGYNEQFF.

The gene calls are TRBV5-4 and TRBJ2-7, with 7 bases aligning to TRBD1. Germline V gene data show CDR1 as SGHNT and CDR2 as YYREEE (reference sequence). V lost 3 bases and J lost 4; bases outside the gene matches: 4. The CDR3 contains 13 residues. The CDR3 is CASSYGTDYEQYF. CDR3 bases: TGTGCCAGCAGCTACGGGACAGATTACGAGCAGTACTTC. Full variable domain (rest looked up from reference TRBV5-4 and TRBJ2-7): ETGVTQSPTHLIKTRGQQVTLRCSSQSGHNTVSWYQQALGQGPQFIFQYYREEENGRGNFPPRFSGLQFPNYSSELNVNALELDDSALYLCASSYGTDYEQYFGPGTRLTVT.

The J gene is TRBJ2-1, the V gene TRBV28; 9 bases fit TRBD2. V trimming: 4 bases; J trimming: 7 bases; junction bases outside the gene matches: 20. Germline values: CDR1 MDHEN, CDR2 SYDVKM. This CDR3 has 19 amino acids. CDR3 nucleotides: TGTGCCAGCAGTTCCAAACCTAACCCAATAGCGGGAGAGATTAATGAGCAGTTCTTC. Translating gives CASSSKPNPIAGEINEQFF.

This rearrangement joins TRBV19 to TRBJ2-1; TRBD1 aligns across 9 bases. The CDR3 has 15 amino acids. CDR1 and CDR2 (germline): LNHDA, SQIVND (reference sequence). The V segment lost 7 bases and the J segment 8 bases; nucleotides outside the gene matches: 12. DNA of the CDR3: TGTGCCAGTACCCCCCGGGACAGGGCCCTCCATGAGCAGTTCTTC. Translation: CASTPRDRALHEQFF.

This chain joins TRBV15 and TRBJ2-2, with TRBD1 matching over 10 bases. This CDR3 comprises 15 residues. V shed 8 bases and J 3 bases; nucleotides not matched to a gene: 6. CDR1 and CDR2 from the germline V gene are LNHNV and YYDKDF (reference sequence). The CDR3, as DNA: TGTGCCACCTCTGCCGGGACAGGGGACACCGGGGAGCTGTTTTTT. Amino acid sequence: CATSAGTGDTGELFF. The full variable domain, completed using reference TRBV15 and TRBJ2-2, is DAMVIQNPRYQVTQFGKPVTLSCSQTLNHNVMYWYQQKSSQAPKLLFHYYDKDFNNEADTPDNFQSRRPNTSFCFLDIRSPGLGDTAMYLCATSAGTGDTGELFFGEGSRLTVL.

This chain joins TRBV27 and TRBJ2-7; D possibly corresponds to TRBD1 (6 bases). This CDR3 contains 15 residues. The germline gives CDR1 MNHEY, CDR2 SMNVEV (reference sequence). Trimming took off 6 bases at V and 3 bases at J, with 18 bases between the two ends. CDR3 region: CASRSYRDGFYEQYF. DNA of the CDR3: TGTGCCAGCAGGTCCTACAGGGACGGGTTCTACGAGCAGTACTTC.

This clone was seen only a few times. The rearrangement joins TRBV5-1 to TRBJ1-5, with TRBD1 as a possible D gene (5 bases). Deletions cut 0 bases from V and 1 base from J, with 8 bases between. CDR3 length: 15 amino acids. In germline, CDR1 is SGHRS, CDR2 YFSETQ. The CDR3: CASSLGRGSNQPQHF. CDR3 DNA: TGCGCCAGCAGCTTGGGTAGGGGAAGCAATCAGCCCCAGCATTTT.

The CDR3 nucleotides are TGCAGTCTACGGCGACGGGACGAGCAGTACTTC. This translates into CSLRRRDEQYF. V gene TRBV20-1 combines with J gene TRBJ2-7; D is unclear. This CDR3 has 11 amino acids. Germline V gene sequence: CDR1 DFQATT, CDR2 SNEGSKA (reference sequence). V dropped 8 bases and J dropped 5 bases, with 13 bases sitting between them.

The CDR3 reads CASSPGEAEAFF. Here the CDR3 DNA reads TGTGCCAGCAGCCCAGGGGAAGCTGAAGCTTTCTTT. The chain is built from TRBV7-6 and TRBJ1-1; weak D call: TRBD1 (6 bases). This CDR3 contains 12 residues. V shed 5 bases and J shed 6 bases, with 10 bases lying between them. CDR1 is SGHVS and CDR2 is FNYEAQ in the germline V gene.

This chain connects TRBV28 to TRBJ2-5; 7 bases are shared with TRBD2. Trimming removed 6 bases from V and 5 bases from J; junction bases left unmatched: 6. Germline V CDR1 and CDR2: MDHEN, SYDVKM. The CDR3 runs to 13 residues. CDR3 coding DNA: TGTGCCAGCAGGGAGCGGGGACGGGAGACCCAGTACTTC. Translation: CASRERGRETQYF.

This chain joins TRBV7-2 and TRBJ1-1; D not resolved. V lost 1 base and J lost 5, with 8 bases in between. This CDR3 contains 13 residues. Germline loops: CDR1 SGHTA, CDR2 FQGNSA. The CDR3 bases are TGTGCCAGCAGCTTAGGGTCGAGGACTGAAGCTTTCTTT. It encodes CASSLGSRTEAFF.

The V and J genes are TRBV4-2 and TRBJ1-3; the D is unclear. V dropped 0 bases and J dropped 0 bases, with 6 bases sitting between them. The germline CDR1 and CDR2 sequences are LGHNA and YNFKEQ. CDR3 length: 15 amino acids. The CDR3 DNA reads as TGTGCCAGCAGCCAAGATCGCGACTCTGGAAACACCATATATTTT. Protein product: CASSQDRDSGNTIYF.

J is TRBJ2-7 and V is TRBV5-1; no definite D call. This CDR3 comprises 12 residues. V was clipped by 0 bases and J by 5 bases, with 6 bases between them. CDR1 and CDR2 from the germline V gene are SGHRS and YFSETQ. CDR3 sequence (DNA): TGCGCCAGCAGCTTGGCTTGGGACGAGCAGTACTTC. It specifies CASSLAWDEQYF.

This clone has only a few counts. V is TRBV7-9 and J is TRBJ2-7; 14 bases agree with TRBD2. The germline gives CDR1 SEHNR, CDR2 FQNEAQ (reference sequence). This CDR3 is 18 amino acids long. The V and J ends lost 5 bases and 1 base, in that order; junction bases with no gene match: 10. CDR3: CASSPRLAGGVVSYEQYF. The CDR3 nucleotides read TGTGCCAGCAGCCCTAGACTAGCGGGAGGGGTCGTGTCCTACGAGCAGTACTTC.

The chain joins TRBV4-3 to TRBJ2-3, with D tentatively TRBD2 (5 bases). The CDR3 extends over 16 amino acids. CDR1 is LGHNA, CDR2 YSLEER, per germline. V gave up 0 bases and J gave up 4 bases, with 14 bases separating them. CDR3 loop: CASSQDGETEADTQYF. DNA of the CDR3: TGCGCCAGCAGCCAAGATGGGGAGACGGAGGCAGATACGCAGTATTTT.

The chain employs TRBV6-1 and TRBJ2-2; D unclear. Trimming took 3 bases from V and 4 from J, leaving 9 bases between them. The CDR3 has 14 residues. Germline lookup yields CDR1 MNHNS and CDR2 SASEGT. CDR3 sequence: CASSDDFLTGELFF. In DNA form, the CDR3 reads TGTGCCAGCAGTGATGACTTCCTCACCGGGGAGCTGTTTTTT.